The source of this TCR beta chain is a study of cytomegalovirus exposure and HLA in healthy donors. Study results and caveats: The study labeled 164 TCR beta chains cytomegalovirus-associated. V- and J-gene trimming in TCR beta was tied to a missense DCLRE1C variant by an analysis performed later. By a later analysis, the bulk of CMV-associated TCR beta chains appeared HLA-restricted.

A remark on this clone: Its antigen is still unknown.

PCR amplification relied on 60 Vbeta primers (plus 13 Jbeta primers). The repertoire was sequenced with immunoSEQ multiplex PCR; TCRdb's copy has only in-frame clones and lacks some. The table has about 100,000 clones, about three quarters seen once; the top ten hold approximately 7%. This TCR derives from a man aged 45-60 years in good health and CMV-seropositive. The sample was PBMCs.

CDR3 sequence reads: CASSPRDSYNEQFF. The CDR3 coding sequence is TGTGCCAGCTCACCCCGGGACAGCTACAATGAGCAGTTCTTC. J is TRBJ2-1 and V is TRBV18; 7 positions match TRBD1. The germline V gene has CDR1 KGHSH and CDR2 LQKENI. The junction had 2 bases not matched to a gene; V was cut back by 3 bases and J by 3 bases. The CDR3 runs 14 residues.